This T cell receptor (beta chain) originates from a study of identical twins. MiXCR, applied by TCRdb to the 5' RACE reads, yields one record per CDR3 protein. In the table there are roughly 190,000 distinct CDR3 sequences, approximately 15% of which are singletons. Germline V CDR1 and CDR2: DFQATT, SNEGSKA (reference sequence). The CDR3 loop spans 15 amino acids. The V segment lost 4 bases and the J segment 5 bases; nucleotides outside the gene matches: 12. A further study also used this sample, focusing on T cells expressing NK-cell markers. From that study: Sorting was restricted to alpha-beta TCR T cells by an anti-gamma-delta TCR antibody in several experiments.

V and J are TRBV20-1 and TRBJ2-7; 9 positions match TRBD2. The TCR sequence derives from a woman aged 18-35 years in good health. The sequencing sample was made of CD8+ T cells sorted from blood. CDR3 sequence reads: CSAMEVAGAKDEQYF. The CDR3 DNA follows: TGCAGTGCTATGGAGGTAGCGGGAGCCAAGGACGAGCAGTACTTC.